Below, 25 T cell receptor beta chains from the same sample are listed, as sequenced in a study of blood T cell repertoires in COVID-19. Generated by immunoSEQ multiplex PCR, the TCRdb table keeps only in-frame clones and is missing some. The sample has about 200,000 clones; approximately 81% are singletons. Sequences were obtained from peripheral blood. The receptor source for this set is a woman of 80 years or more with acute or convalescent COVID-19.

The chain recombines TRBV5-1 with TRBJ1-6; 10 bases line up with TRBD1. This CDR3 spans 15 amino acids. Germline CDR1 and CDR2: SGHRS and YFSETQ. V lost 0 bases to trimming and J lost 9 bases; unmatched junction nucleotides: 3. Written as DNA, the CDR3 is TGCGCCAGCAGCTTGGGACAGGGGGCGAGTTCACCCCTCCACTTT. Translating gives CASSLGQGASSPLHF.

The chain uses TRBV6-6 and TRBJ2-1, with 13 bases identical to TRBD2. CDR1 and CDR2 from the germline V gene are MNHNY and SVGAGI (reference sequence). This CDR3 has 15 amino acids. Germline trimming cut 5 bases from V and 10 bases from J; bases unmatched to any gene: 8. Here the CDR3 reads CASSPQGLAGMEQFF. CDR3 DNA sequence: TGTGCCAGCAGTCCCCAGGGACTAGCGGGGATGGAGCAGTTCTTC.

J is TRBJ2-1 and V is TRBV7-6; the D gene is possibly TRBD2 (5 bases). Germline V lookup: CDR1 SGHVS, CDR2 FNYEAQ. CDR3 length equals 17 residues. The V end was cut by 1 base, the J end by 0 bases, with 13 bases between. The CDR3 DNA follows: TGTGCCAGCAGCTTAGAAGTGGGTGGGAGCTCCTACAATGAGCAGTTCTTC. Its translation: CASSLEVGGSSYNEQFF.

The gene calls are TRBV5-4 and TRBJ2-3, with 13 nucleotides matching TRBD2. After removal of 3 bases from V and 0 bases from J, the junction contained 10 bases not matched to a gene. This CDR3 has 19 residues. Germline V gene data show CDR1 as SGHNT and CDR2 as YYREEE (reference sequence). The CDR3 protein is CASSSLQGLAGSSTDTQYF. Written as DNA, the CDR3 is TGTGCCAGCAGCTCCCTCCAGGGACTAGCGGGATCTAGCACAGATACGCAGTATTTT.

The chain is built from TRBV7-6 and TRBJ2-1; 7 bases map to TRBD2. Germline V gives CDR1 SGHVS, CDR2 FNYEAQ. The CDR3 runs 17 residues. Trimming at V came to 0 bases and at J to 3 bases, leaving 8 bases not matched to a gene. As DNA, the CDR3 is TGTGCCAGCAGCTTAGCGGCGGCTAGCGGAATCTACAATGAGCAGTTCTTC. As protein: CASSLAAASGIYNEQFF.

This clone was recorded once. V and J are TRBV9 and TRBJ1-2; 7 bases are a match to TRBD1. The J segment lost 5 bases and the V segment lost 0 bases, leaving 10 bases of the junction unmatched. Per germline, CDR1 SGDLS and CDR2 YYNGEE. This CDR3 has 16 residues. The CDR3 bases are TGTGCCAGCAGCGTAGGGCGACAGGGAGGCTTATATGGCTACACCTTC. The encoded protein is CASSVGRQGGLYGYTF.

The chain has TRBV27 and TRBJ2-7, with 13 nucleotides matching TRBD2. The trim removed 7 bases at V and 4 bases at J, leaving 7 bases unmatched. The CDR3 loop spans 15 amino acids. The germline CDR1 and CDR2 sequences are MNHEY and SMNVEV (reference sequence). The CDR3 bases are TGTGCCAGCAAGACCGGACTAGCGGGAGAGTACGAGCAGTACTTC. Translating gives CASKTGLAGEYEQYF.

The rearrangement joins TRBV7-6 to TRBJ1-6; 7 positions agree with TRBD1. CDR1 is SGHVS, CDR2 FNYEAQ, per germline. Germline trimming cut 1 base from V and 8 bases from J; bases unmatched to any gene: 5. The length of the CDR3 is 15 residues. CDR3: CASSLGQGGYSPLHF. The CDR3 DNA reads TGTGCCAGCAGCTTAGGACAGGGAGGTTATTCACCCCTCCACTTT.

This chain joins TRBV18 and TRBJ2-3; TRBD2 matches 11 bases. Germline V gene data show CDR1 as KGHSH and CDR2 as LQKENI. The CDR3 is 16 amino acids. V was pared by 3 bases and J by 0 bases, with 2 bases of the junction left unmatched. The chain's CDR3 is CASSPGLAGSTDTQYF. The CDR3, as DNA: TGTGCCAGCTCACCTGGACTAGCGGGTAGCACAGATACGCAGTATTTT. The full variable domain, completed using reference TRBV18 and TRBJ2-3, is NAGVMQNPRHLVRRRGQEARLRCSPMKGHSHVYWYRQLPEEGLKFMVYLQKENIIDESGMPKERFSAEFPKEGPSILRIQQVVRGDSAAYFCASSPGLAGSTDTQYFGPGTRLTVL.

DNA of the CDR3: TGTGCCAGCAGCCCCCAGGGACAGGGTAACTATGGCTACACCTTC. As protein: CASSPQGQGNYGYTF. The rearrangement joins TRBV5-6 to TRBJ1-2; 9 positions match TRBD1. V lost 4 bases and J lost 1; bases outside the gene matches: 5. This CDR3 comprises 15 residues. Germline V lookup: CDR1 SGHDT, CDR2 YYEEEE.

The J gene is TRBJ2-1, the V gene TRBV6-5; 9 bases fit TRBD2. The CDR3 runs 15 residues. Germline CDR1 MNHEY, CDR2 SVGAGI. J gave up 5 bases and V 3 bases, and 5 bases lay outside the gene matches. The CDR3 DNA sequence: TGTGCCAGCAGTTATTTGCGGGAGGGTAACAATGAGCAGTTCTTC. Protein product: CASSYLREGNNEQFF.

The rearrangement links TRBV7-9 to TRBJ2-7, with D perhaps matching TRBD2 (6 bases). CDR1 and CDR2 (germline): SEHNR, FQNEAQ (reference sequence). The CDR3 totals 11 residues. Trimming stripped 4 bases from V and 7 bases from J, with 8 bases between. CDR3 in amino acids: CASSSGREQYF. The CDR3 nucleotides read TGTGCCAGCAGCTCTGGGAGGGAGCAGTACTTC.

The chain combines TRBV12-3 or TRBV12-4 with TRBJ2-7; D is unresolved. Trimming stripped 4 bases from V and 7 bases from J, with 14 bases between. The CDR3 is 13 amino acids. The CDR3 DNA reads TGTGCCAGCAGTTCGAGACTGGCTTATGAGCAGTACTTC. Translating it yields CASSSRLAYEQYF.

The chain is built from TRBV9 and TRBJ1-3; 8 bases are a match to TRBD1. Germline V gene data show CDR1 as SGDLS and CDR2 as YYNGEE. J lost 3 bases, V lost 1 base, and 9 bases had no gene match. The CDR3 loop spans 17 amino acids. The CDR3 bases are TGTGCCAGCAGCGTAAGGGACCAGGGGGCGCATGGAAACACCATATATTTT. Protein: CASSVRDQGAHGNTIYF. Filled out from reference TRBV9 and TRBJ1-3, the complete variable domain reads DSGVTQTPKHLITATGQRVTLRCSPRSGDLSVYWYQQSLDQGLQFLIQYYNGEERAKGNILERFSAQQFPDLHSELNLSSLELGDSALYFCASSVRDQGAHGNTIYFGEGSWLTVV.

In its sample, this clone was seen a few times. The chain employs TRBV19 and TRBJ1-5, with 8 bases identical to TRBD1. V was clipped by 4 bases and J by 2 bases; unmatched bases: 10. Germline V lookup: CDR1 LNHDA, CDR2 SQIVND (reference sequence). The CDR3 has 17 residues. CDR3 sequence: CASSRAAGGAGNQPQHF. CDR3 bases: TGTGCCAGTAGTAGGGCGGCAGGGGGCGCGGGCAATCAGCCCCAGCATTTT.

This chain links TRBV19 with TRBJ1-2; 7 bases map to TRBD1. Trimming cost V 3 bases and J 6 bases; bases outside gene matches: 7. The CDR3 is made up of 14 amino acids. Germline lookup yields CDR1 LNHDA and CDR2 SQIVND (reference sequence). The CDR3 is CASSMSNRGNGYTF. For the CDR3, the DNA is TGTGCCAGTAGTATGAGTAACAGGGGAAATGGCTACACCTTC.

The chain employs TRBV7-9 and TRBJ1-3; D is possibly TRBD1 (6 bases). Per germline, CDR1 SEHNR and CDR2 FQNEAQ (reference sequence). This CDR3 is built from 14 residues. Trimming took 5 bases from V and 6 from J, leaving 14 bases between them. CDR3 coding DNA: TGTGCCAGCAGCGTAAGACAGGTGTTAAACACCATATATTTT. It specifies CASSVRQVLNTIYF. The variable domain in full, with the rest retrieved from reference TRBV7-9 and TRBJ1-3, is DTGVSQNPRHKITKRGQNVTFRCDPISEHNRLYWYRQTLGQGPEFLTYFQNEAQLEKSRLLSDRFSAERPKGSFSTLEIQRTEQGDSAMYLCASSVRQVLNTIYFGEGSWLTVV.

This chain links TRBV5-4 with TRBJ1-1; D call uncertain. CDR1 is SGHNT, CDR2 YYREEE, per germline (reference sequence). V lost 2 bases to trimming and J lost 5 bases, with 10 bases between them. The length of the CDR3 is 13 residues. The CDR3 sequence is CASSLGEVTEAFF. The CDR3 bases are TGTGCCAGCAGCTTAGGCGAGGTTACTGAAGCTTTCTTT.

The chain carries TRBV7-9 and TRBJ1-2, with D possibly TRBD1 on 5 matching bases. V was pared by 1 base and J by 2 bases, with 8 bases between. Germline loops: CDR1 SEHNR, CDR2 FQNEAQ (reference sequence). The CDR3 is 14 amino acids. This CDR3 is CASSLGDSNYGYTF. The CDR3 DNA reads TGTGCCAGCAGCTTAGGGGACTCCAACTATGGCTACACCTTC.

The chain joins TRBV6-5 to TRBJ2-1; 10 positions agree with TRBD2. J lost 7 bases, V lost 7 bases, and 4 bases had no gene match. This CDR3 has 13 residues. Germline V gives CDR1 MNHEY, CDR2 SVGAGI. In DNA, the CDR3 is TGTGCCAGCATAGCGGGGGGAAGTAATGAGCAGTTCTTC. It encodes CASIAGGSNEQFF.

The V gene is TRBV7-6, the J gene TRBJ2-1; D not resolved. This CDR3 spans 11 amino acids. CDR1 and CDR2 (germline): SGHVS, FNYEAQ. V gave up 3 bases and J gave up 15 bases, with 12 bases separating them. The CDR3 reads CASSLETRLFF. The CDR3 DNA follows: TGTGCCAGCAGCTTGGAGACGAGGTTGTTCTTC.

The chain joins TRBV27 to TRBJ2-5; 11 bases line up with TRBD2. Trimming at V came to 4 bases and at J to 1 base, leaving 5 bases not matched to a gene. Germline V gives CDR1 MNHEY, CDR2 SMNVEV (reference sequence). The CDR3 is 16 amino acids. The CDR3 spells CASSSLAGAPQETQYF. In DNA, the CDR3 is TGTGCCAGCAGTTCACTAGCGGGAGCGCCCCAAGAGACCCAGTACTTC.

This rearrangement joins TRBV2 to TRBJ1-5, with 9 bases matching TRBD1. The V and J ends lost 6 bases and 4 bases, in that order; junction bases with no gene match: 7. Germline-derived CDR1 and CDR2 are SNHLY and FYNNEI. CDR3 length: 15 amino acids. CDR3 residues: CASRELDRGNQPQHF. As DNA, the CDR3 is TGTGCCAGCAGAGAATTGGACAGGGGAAATCAGCCCCAGCATTTT.

This clone was observed once. The chain carries TRBV27 and TRBJ2-2, with 7 nucleotides matching TRBD1. Trimming took 5 bases from V and 3 from J; bases not matched to a gene: 12. This CDR3 has 17 amino acids. Germline CDR1 and CDR2: MNHEY and SMNVEV (reference sequence). CDR3 amino acids: CASSPNLDRLHTGELFF. Here the CDR3 DNA reads TGTGCCAGCAGTCCTAACCTGGACAGGCTGCACACCGGGGAGCTGTTTTTT.

The chain uses TRBV12-2 and TRBJ1-4; the table calls TRBD1, which could not be checked here. TRBV12-2 is listed as a pseudogene. There are 16 residues in the CDR3. The CDR3 DNA is TGTGCAAGTCGCTACGGACAGGATGCAACTAATGAAAAACTGTTTTTT. As protein: CASRYGQDATNEKLFF.